Sequencing of this T cell receptor beta chain was carried out in a study of post-analysis software for immune sequencing data. Study summary: Relapsing-remitting, secondary progressive and progressive-relapsing multiple sclerosis were all included among the disease courses.

Overall study results and limits: Higher frequency in patients than in controls was seen for about five TRBV segments, with TRBV5-6, TRBV5-1 and TRBV20-1 among them.

Turning to this clonotype: Its antigen is unidentified.

Unique-molecular-identifier-tagged TCR beta cDNA libraries were used. Roughly 470,000 cDNA molecules came from around 1 to 10 million T cells. In TCRdb, the PCR reads were re-called with MiXCR into one record per CDR3 protein. Of about 770,000 distinct CDR3 sequences in the sample, about 43% are singletons; the top ten hold roughly 5.2%. Unmatched junction bases numbered 6, after V lost 5 bases and J lost 3 bases. There are 14 residues in the CDR3. Sequenced: blood. The gene calls are TRBV12-3 or TRBV12-4 and TRBJ1-2, with TRBD1 matching 7 bases. The receptor was isolated from a girl aged 5-17 years with multiple sclerosis. The CDR3 loop reads CASSNDRAYYGYTF. In DNA, the CDR3 is TGTGCCAGCAGTAATGACAGGGCATACTATGGCTACACCTTC.